A selection of T cell receptor beta chains follows, all from one sample in a study of OX40 agonist ivuxolimab in advanced cancers. Sequenced by immunoSEQ multiplex PCR; TCRdb stores in-frame clones only, minus some. The sample has roughly 41,000 clones, about nine tenths seen once. The sample in question was CD4+ or CD8+ T cells sorted from blood, obtained in a trial of the OX40 agonist ivuxolimab. These receptor sequences come from an adult with an advanced solid tumor such as melanoma, head and neck, liver or kidney cancer. Each CDR3 is given with its conserved first and last residue. The order of the fields is D gene, clone size, V gene, J gene, CDR3 DNA, CDR3 protein. A D gene is named only where the DNA matches it firmly. The listing skips clone size in some rows; elsewhere it reads once, few, many or a size class.

>NA|once|TRBV7-8|TRBJ2-5
TGTGCCAGCAGCTTTCCCAACGGACCCACCCAAGAGACCCAGTACTTC
CASSFPNGPTQETQYF
>NA|NA|TRBV19|TRBJ2-4
TGTGCCAGTAGTATAGCCCCCGTAGCCAAAAACATTCAGTACTTC
CASSIAPVAKNIQYF
>NA|NA|TRBV19|TRBJ1-4
TGTGCCAGTAGCGCGGGGGCGATGACAACTAATGAAAAACTGTTTTTT
CASSAGAMTTNEKLFF
>NA|NA|TRBV7-6|TRBJ2-3
TGTGCCAGCAGCCCCTGGGGCGATACGCAGTATTTT
CASSPWGDTQYF
>TRBD2|NA|TRBV6-5|TRBJ2-1
TGTGCCAGCAGTACTATAGCGGGTACCTACAATGAGCAGTTCTTC
CASSTIAGTYNEQFF
>NA|NA|TRBV28|TRBJ2-2
TGTGCCAGCAATGAGAACACCGGGGAGCTGTTTTTT
CASNENTGELFF
>TRBD2|NA|TRBV5-1|TRBJ2-1
TGCGCCAGCAGCTTGGGTCTAGCGGAATACAATGAGCAGTTCTTC
CASSLGLAEYNEQFF
>TRBD1|NA|TRBV5-1|TRBJ2-5
TGCGCCAGCAACCCTTCGGGCAGGGGGCCGGGAGAGACCCAGTACTTC
CASNPSGRGPGETQYF
>NA|NA|TRBV10-2|TRBJ2-1
TGCGCCAGCAGTGTGTCTAGCCCCTACAATGAGCAGTTCTTC
CASSVSSPYNEQFF
>NA|NA|TRBV2|TRBJ2-1
TGTGCCAGCACTCCTGGGCGGACGTACCGCAATGAGCAGTTCTTC
CASTPGRTYRNEQFF
>NA|NA|TRBV29-1|TRBJ1-1
TGCAGCGTTGGAAGGGGGACCCTGAACACTGAAGCTTTCTTT
CSVGRGTLNTEAFF
>TRBD2|NA|TRBV5-6|TRBJ2-3
TGTGCCAGCAGCCCCGACGGAACTAGCGGGAGCTTCACAGATACGCAGTATTTT
CASSPDGTSGSFTDTQYF
>NA|NA|TRBV19|TRBJ2-1
TGTGCCAGTACCGCGTACAATGAGCAGTTCTTC
CASTAYNEQFF
>NA|NA|TRBV19|TRBJ1-1
TGTGCCAGTAGTATAGGAGGTGATGGAGCTTTCTTT
CASSIGGDGAFF
>TRBD2|few|TRBV27|TRBJ2-3
TGTGCCAGCAGTTTATCGGCTAGCGGGGGAGGAGATACGCAGTATTTT
CASSLSASGGGDTQYF
>TRBD2|NA|TRBV9|TRBJ2-3
TGTGCCAGCAGCCCAAGATCCGGGACTAGCGGCACAGATACGCAGTATTTT
CASSPRSGTSGTDTQYF
>NA|NA|TRBV9|TRBJ2-1
TGTGCCAGCTCGGGAACCCGAGGGGTAAATGAGCAGTTCTTC
CASSGTRGVNEQFF
>NA|NA|TRBV13|TRBJ2-1
TGTGCCAGCAGCTTAGGGAATGAGCAGTTCTTC
CASSLGNEQFF
>NA|NA|TRBV4-2|TRBJ2-1
TGTGCCAGCAGCCCCAGTCCCGGGACTTGGAATGAGCAGTTCTTC
CASSPSPGTWNEQFF
>NA|NA|TRBV19|TRBJ2-2
TGTGCCAGTAGTATGTTAGTGAGAGCCGGGGAGCTGTTTTTT
CASSMLVRAGELFF
>TRBD1|NA|TRBV5-6|TRBJ1-6
TGTGCCAGCAGCTTGGGACAGGGGTATAATTCACCCCTCCACTTT
CASSLGQGYNSPLHF
>NA|NA|TRBV27|TRBJ2-3
TGTGCCAGCAGTTTATCGGGGTCCCGGACGGATACGCAGTATTTT
CASSLSGSRTDTQYF
>NA|NA|TRBV27|TRBJ1-5
TGTGCCAGCAGTTCCCTGGTAGGTAGCAATCAGCCCCAGCATTTT
CASSSLVGSNQPQHF
>NA|once|TRBV28|TRBJ1-2
TGTGCCAGCAGTTTCGGGTCCGGCTACACCTTC
CASSFGSGYTF
>NA|NA|TRBV11-2|TRBJ2-7
TGTGCCAGCAGCTCGACGTCCTACGAGCAGTACTTC
CASSSTSYEQYF
>NA|once|TRBV5-1|TRBJ2-6
TGCGCCAGCAGCTTGGTAAGAGGGGGCTCTGGGGCCAACGTCCTGACTTTC
CASSLVRGGSGANVLTF
>NA|once|TRBV28|TRBJ2-5
TGTGCCAGCAGCTTCCCAGGGAAAGAGACCCAGTACTTC
CASSFPGKETQYF
>NA|NA|TRBV21-1|TRBJ1-5
TGTGCCAGCAGCAAAGCGCTTAGGACAGGGGAGGGCAATCAGCCCCAGCATTTT
CASSKALRTGEGNQPQHF
>TRBD1|NA|TRBV5-1|TRBJ1-1
TGCGCCAGCAGCCCCTGGGACAGGCCAGGCACTGAAGCTTTCTTT
CASSPWDRPGTEAFF
>TRBD1|NA|TRBV29-1|TRBJ2-7
TGCAGCGTTGATATGGGACAGGGGAAGAACGAGCAGTACTTC
CSVDMGQGKNEQYF